This T cell receptor beta chain stems from a study of blood T cells in healthy people across ages. A second PCR of 7 to 11 cycles used a sample-barcoded 5' primer and a J-beta primer mix. TCRdb processed the 5' RACE reads anew with MiXCR; each CDR3 protein has one entry. The profile shows roughly 930,000 distinct CDR3 sequences, 40% to 60% of them singletons. Germline V gene sequence: CDR1 LGHNA, CDR2 YNFKEQ. The CDR3 is 17 amino acids. The V end was cut by 0 bases, the J end by 8 bases, with 17 bases between. This chain connects TRBV4-2 to TRBJ1-6; a weak D match, TRBD1 (6 bases). The sample consisted of blood. The sequence derives from a young man in good health. This CDR3 is CASSQDVMTGSYSPLHF. CDR3 sequence (DNA): TGTGCCAGCAGCCAAGACGTAATGACAGGTTCTTATTCACCCCTCCACTTT.